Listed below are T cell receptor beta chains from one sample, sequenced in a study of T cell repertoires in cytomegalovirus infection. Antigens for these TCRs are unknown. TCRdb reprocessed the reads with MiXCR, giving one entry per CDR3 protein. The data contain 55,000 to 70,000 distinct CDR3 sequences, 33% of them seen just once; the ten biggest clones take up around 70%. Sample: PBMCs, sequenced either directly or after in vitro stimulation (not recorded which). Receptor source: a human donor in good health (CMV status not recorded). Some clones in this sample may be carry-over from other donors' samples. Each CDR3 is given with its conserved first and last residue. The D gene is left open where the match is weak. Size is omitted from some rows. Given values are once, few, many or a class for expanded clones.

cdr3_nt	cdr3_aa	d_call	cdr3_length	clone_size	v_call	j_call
TGTGCTAGTGGTCCCTCCCGGACCGGGAGCACAGATACGCAGTATTTT	CASGPSRTGSTDTQYF	.	16	.	TRBV12-5	TRBJ2-3
TGCGCCAGCAGCCCCAGGACTAGCGGTTACCAAGAGACCCAGTACTTC	CASSPRTSGYQETQYF	TRBD2	16	.	TRBV5-1	TRBJ2-5
TGTGCCAGCAGCCCCACTAGCGGGGGAATTCAGTACTTC	CASSPTSGGIQYF	TRBD2	13	many	TRBV7-2	TRBJ2-4
TGTGCCAGCACCCCTCGGGGACTAGCGGGGGGCGGAGATACGCAGTATTTT	CASTPRGLAGGGDTQYF	TRBD2	17	.	TRBV6-6	TRBJ2-3
TGTGCCAGCAGCGCTACTGGGTCGAACACCGGGGAGCTGTTTTTT	CASSATGSNTGELFF	.	15	.	TRBV7-2	TRBJ2-2
TGTGCCAGCTCAGGAGGCGGGGATGAGCAGTTCTTC	CASSGGGDEQFF	.	12	.	TRBV6-2/TRBV6-3	TRBJ2-1
TGTGCCAGCGGATCCCAGACAGGGGTCGGCTACACCTTC	CASGSQTGVGYTF	TRBD1	13	.	TRBV7-2	TRBJ1-2
TGTGCCAGCAGCTCGGGACCGTCTGTGGAGCAGTTCTTC	CASSSGPSVEQFF	.	13	few	TRBV7-2	TRBJ2-1
TGCAGCGTTGTGGAAGCGACAGATACGCAGTATTTT	CSVVEATDTQYF	.	12	few	TRBV29-1	TRBJ2-3
TGTGCCAGCAGTGAAGTGCGCAATCAGCCCCAGCATTTT	CASSEVRNQPQHF	.	13	few	TRBV6-1	TRBJ1-5
TGTGCCAGCAGCTTACACAGGGTGGGAGGAAACACCATATATTTT	CASSLHRVGGNTIYF	.	15	few	TRBV7-8	TRBJ1-3
TGTGCCAGCAGCTTAGAGGCTGGAACTGAAGCTTTCTTT	CASSLEAGTEAFF	.	13	.	TRBV7-2	TRBJ1-1
TGTGCCAGTAGTATCCTCGACAGTCAGCCCCAGCATTTT	CASSILDSQPQHF	.	13	.	TRBV19	TRBJ1-5
TGTGCCAGCAGCTTAGCCCCGGGACTAGCGAACACCGGGGAGCTGTTTTTT	CASSLAPGLANTGELFF	TRBD2	17	few	TRBV11-3	TRBJ2-2
TGTGCCAGCAGTTATGCGGTTAGCTCCTACAATGAGCAGTTCTTC	CASSYAVSSYNEQFF	.	15	.	TRBV6-2/TRBV6-3	TRBJ2-1
TGTGCCAGCAGTGTACTACTTTCTAGCACAGATACGCAGTATTTT	CASSVLLSSTDTQYF	.	15	few	TRBV6-1	TRBJ2-3
TGTGCCAGCAGTTTTGGGGGGGTCACTGAAGCTTTCTTT	CASSFGGVTEAFF	.	13	.	TRBV12-3/TRBV12-4	TRBJ1-1
TGTGCCAGCAGCCAAGTTCTTTCCGGACGTACCAGCCCCTACGAGCAGTACTTC	CASSQVLSGRTSPYEQYF	.	18	.	TRBV4-2	TRBJ2-7
TGCAGTGCTCCCGACAGGGACTATGGCTACACCTTC	CSAPDRDYGYTF	TRBD1	12	.	TRBV20-1	TRBJ1-2
TGTGCCAGCAGCGGACAGCCGGGACTAGCACCCGAGCAGTACTTC	CASSGQPGLAPEQYF	TRBD2	15	few	TRBV7-8	TRBJ2-7
TGTGCCAGCAGTGCCTGGACAGGGGGCGCGTTGACCGGCTACACCTTC	CASSAWTGGALTGYTF	TRBD1	16	many	TRBV12-3/TRBV12-4	TRBJ1-2
TGTGCCAGCAGGGTGGCGGGGGGGCCCAATGAGCAGTTCTTC	CASRVAGGPNEQFF	TRBD2	14	.	TRBV27	TRBJ2-1
TGTGCCATCCAACCGACCGGGACAGCCTTTACCTACGAGCAGTACTTC	CAIQPTGTAFTYEQYF	TRBD1	16	many	TRBV10-3	TRBJ2-7
TGTGCCAGCAGCTTTGTGTTAGCGGGAGAGGGGGAGCAGTTCTTC	CASSFVLAGEGEQFF	TRBD2	15	.	TRBV7-2	TRBJ2-1
TGTGCCAGCAGCCCCCTCTTCGGGTACAATGAGCAGTTCTTC	CASSPLFGYNEQFF	.	14	few	TRBV7-2	TRBJ2-1
TGTGCCAGCAGCTTAGTTCGTTGGTCAGCTAATGAAAAACTGTTTTTT	CASSLVRWSANEKLFF	.	16	few	TRBV7-8	TRBJ1-4